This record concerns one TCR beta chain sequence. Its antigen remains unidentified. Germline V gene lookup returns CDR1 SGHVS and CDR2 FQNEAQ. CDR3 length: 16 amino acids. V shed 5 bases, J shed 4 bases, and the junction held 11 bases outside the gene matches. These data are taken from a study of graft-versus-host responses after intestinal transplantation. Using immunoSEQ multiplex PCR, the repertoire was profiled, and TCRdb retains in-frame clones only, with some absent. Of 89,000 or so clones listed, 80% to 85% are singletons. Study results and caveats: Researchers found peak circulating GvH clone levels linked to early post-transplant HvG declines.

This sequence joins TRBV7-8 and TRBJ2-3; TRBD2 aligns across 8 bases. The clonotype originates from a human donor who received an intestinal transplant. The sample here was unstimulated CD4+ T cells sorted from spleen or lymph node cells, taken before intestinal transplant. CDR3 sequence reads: CASSIPLAGWADTQYF. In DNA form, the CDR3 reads TGTGCCAGCAGCATCCCCTTAGCGGGATGGGCAGATACGCAGTATTTT.